The 24 T cell receptor beta chains in this list originate from one sample, sequenced in a study of blood T cell repertoires in COVID-19 (dated by TCRdb to about 2020). The library was made by the immunoSEQ multiplex PCR assay. TCRdb provides this immuneACCESS table in a form limited to in-frame rearrangements. Some clones are lacking; in checked studies, under half of them reflect an unresolved V gene, and why the rest are absent is not known. Recorded for this sample are 270,000 or so clones; 75% to 95% of them occurred a single time. 2.5% to 3% of the sample goes to the ten largest clones. The sequencing sample was made of PBMCs or T cells enriched from blood (not recorded which). The source of these receptors is a middle-aged man who had been exposed to COVID-19.

The rearrangement joins TRBV27 to TRBJ1-1; 8 bases match TRBD1. The CDR3 spans 15 residues. J was trimmed by 7 bases and V by 4 bases; bases with no gene match: 11. Germline CDR1 reads MNHEY; CDR2 reads SMNVEV (reference sequence). The CDR3 coding sequence is TGTGCCAGCAGTTCCGCGGACAGGGCTGGCGGTGAAGCTTTCTTT. It specifies CASSSADRAGGEAFF.

Here the CDR3 DNA reads TGCGCCAGCAGCTTGGGGAGGAACGAGCAGTACTTC. Translated: CASSLGRNEQYF. J is TRBJ2-7 and V is TRBV5-1, with D perhaps TRBD2 (5 bases). Germline CDR1 and CDR2: SGHRS and YFSETQ. The CDR3 consists of 12 residues. Trimming pared 0 bases from V and 5 bases from J, leaving 6 bases between.

The V call is TRBV11-2, the J call TRBJ1-1; TRBD1 matches 7 bases. Germline trimming cut 5 bases from V and 10 bases from J; bases unmatched to any gene: 7. Germline values: CDR1 SGHAT, CDR2 FQNNGV. The CDR3 spans 12 residues. CDR3 residues: CASSGDSLGAFF. CDR3 bases: TGTGCCAGCAGCGGGGACAGCTTGGGAGCTTTCTTT. The full variable domain, completed using reference TRBV11-2 and TRBJ1-1, is EAGVAQSPRYKIIEKRQSVAFWCNPISGHATLYWYQQILGQGPKLLIQFQNNGVVDDSQLPKDRFSAERLKGVDSTLKIQPAKLEDSAVYLCASSGDSLGAFFGQGTRLTVV.

The chain recombines TRBV7-2 with TRBJ2-6, with TRBD1 as a possible D gene (7 bases). This CDR3 is 15 amino acids long. The V end was cut by 2 bases, the J end by 9 bases, with 14 bases between. The germline V gene encodes CDR1 SGHTA and CDR2 FQGNSA. CDR3 sequence: CASSLSDREVNVLTF. The CDR3 DNA is TGTGCCAGCAGCTTATCCGACAGGGAGGTCAACGTCCTGACTTTC.

This chain uses TRBV2 with TRBJ2-1, with TRBD2 matching over 9 bases. V gave up 10 bases and J gave up 7 bases; unmatched junction bases: 11. This CDR3 is 14 amino acids long. CDR1 is SNHLY and CDR2 is FYNNEI in the germline V gene. CDR3 residues: CATRGSSGRNEQFF. The CDR3 DNA reads as TGTGCCACCCGAGGAAGTAGCGGGAGAAATGAGCAGTTCTTC. Full variable domain (missing parts from reference TRBV2 and TRBJ2-1): EPEVTQTPSHQVTQMGQEVILRCVPISNHLYFYWYRQILGQKVEFLVSFYNNEISEKSEIFDDQFSVERPDGSNFTLKIRSTKLEDSAMYFCATRGSSGRNEQFFGPGTRLTVL.

In this sample, this clone turned up once. The V and J genes are TRBV21-1 and TRBJ2-1; the table's D call, TRBD2, was not checked against the DNA. TRBV21-1 is classified as a pseudogene. The CDR3 is made up of 18 amino acids. The CDR3 is CASSNERGLAESYNEQFF. CDR3 nucleotides: TGTGCCAGCAGCAACGAGAGAGGACTAGCGGAGTCCTACAATGAGCAGTTCTTC.

This rearrangement joins TRBV5-4 to TRBJ2-7; D gene ambiguous. Germline CDR1 is SGHNT and CDR2 is YYREEE (reference sequence). V dropped 0 bases and J dropped 5 bases, with 3 bases sitting between them. This CDR3 is built from 11 residues. CDR3 bases: TGTGCCAGCAGCTTGGTCGACGAGCAGTACTTC. This codes for CASSLVDEQYF.

This clone has a handful of counts. This chain joins TRBV7-8 and TRBJ1-1, with a possible D match to TRBD1 (6 bases). The CDR3 totals 13 residues. Germline CDR1 SGHVS, CDR2 FQNEAQ. Trimming left V 4 bases short and J 11 bases short, with 17 bases between. The CDR3 nucleotides are TGTGCCAGCAGCTCGGACAGACTCGCAATCGCTTTCTTT. This gives the protein CASSSDRLAIAFF.

This chain joins TRBV29-1 and TRBJ1-1, with D maybe TRBD1 (6 bases). V shed 5 bases and J shed 12 bases, with 19 bases lying between them. Germline V gene sequence: CDR1 SQVTM, CDR2 ANQGSEA. The length of the CDR3 is 12 residues. This CDR3 is CSVTARGSVTFF. The CDR3 DNA is TGCAGCGTTACTGCAAGGGGGTCGGTAACTTTCTTT.

The chain has TRBV12-5 and TRBJ2-1, with 13 positions matching TRBD2. Germline values: CDR1 LGHNT, CDR2 FRNRAP. The junction had 12 bases not matched to a gene; V was cut back by 2 bases and J by 5 bases. This CDR3 comprises 19 residues. The CDR3 spells CASGLNSMQGLAGNNEQFF. CDR3 bases: TGTGCTAGTGGTTTGAATTCCATGCAGGGACTAGCGGGAAACAATGAGCAGTTCTTC.

The rearrangement uses TRBV5-1 and TRBJ2-5; D gene unclear. The CDR3 extends over 14 amino acids. Trimming took off 4 bases at V and 1 base at J, with 11 bases between the two ends. CDR1 and CDR2 from the germline V gene are SGHRS and YFSETQ. CDR3 sequence (DNA): TGCGCCAGCAGCCGCGACATGGCCCAAGAGACCCAGTACTTC. The encoded protein is CASSRDMAQETQYF.

The chain has TRBV19 and TRBJ1-3, with D possibly being TRBD1 (5 bases). The germline gives CDR1 LNHDA, CDR2 SQIVND (reference sequence). CDR3 length equals 15 residues. Deletions cut 3 bases from V and 0 bases from J, with 9 bases between. The CDR3 region has the DNA TGTGCCAGTAGTATGACAGCCAGCTCTGGAAACACCATATATTTT. Translated: CASSMTASSGNTIYF.

The chain links TRBV29-1 to TRBJ1-1; maybe TRBD1 (6 bases). Germline V CDR1 and CDR2: SQVTM, ANQGSEA. The CDR3 is 12 amino acids. V dropped 6 bases and J dropped 2 bases, with 10 bases sitting between them. CDR3 DNA sequence: TGCAGCGTGTCGACAGGAAACACTGAAGCTTTCTTT. Protein product: CSVSTGNTEAFF.

V and J are TRBV10-1 and TRBJ2-7; 7 bases match TRBD2. Losses at the gene ends were 8 bases for V and 2 bases for J; bases not matched to a gene: 18. CDR1 and CDR2 from the germline V gene are WNHNN and SYGVQD (reference sequence). The CDR3 runs to 17 residues. This CDR3 reads CASQSYDQTSLPYEQYF. CDR3 sequence (DNA): TGCGCCAGCCAATCCTACGATCAGACTAGCTTACCCTACGAGCAGTACTTC.

The J gene is TRBJ2-6, the V gene TRBV2; D unresolved. The CDR3 is 11 residues long. Trimming stripped 8 bases from V and 4 bases from J, with 3 bases between. In germline, CDR1 is SNHLY, CDR2 FYNNEI. CDR3 sequence reads: CASQGANVLTF. The CDR3 DNA reads as TGTGCCAGCCAGGGGGCCAACGTCCTGACTTTC.

The chain combines TRBV2 with TRBJ2-7; perhaps TRBD2 as D (6 bases). The V gene's germline CDR1 is SNHLY and CDR2 FYNNEI. Between the trimmed V and J ends, which lost 3 bases and 1 base, there was a span of 7 bases. The CDR3 spans 13 residues. The CDR3 coding sequence is TGTGCCAGCAGTGAGGAGGGGTCCTACGAGCAGTACTTC. Its protein product is CASSEEGSYEQYF.

J is TRBJ1-4 and V is TRBV7-9; 8 positions match TRBD1. The CDR3 consists of 15 residues. With V trimmed by 1 base and J by 7 bases, 5 bases remained unmatched. Germline CDR1 reads SEHNR; CDR2 reads FQNEAQ (reference sequence). The DNA of the CDR3 is TGTGCCAGCAGCTTAGAAGGGACAGGAAGTGAAAAACTGTTTTTT. Protein product: CASSLEGTGSEKLFF. Full variable domain (outside the CDR3, taken from reference TRBV7-9 and TRBJ1-4): DTGVSQNPRHKITKRGQNVTFRCDPISEHNRLYWYRQTLGQGPEFLTYFQNEAQLEKSRLLSDRFSAERPKGSFSTLEIQRTEQGDSAMYLCASSLEGTGSEKLFFGSGTQLSVL.

V usage is TRBV7-2 and J usage is TRBJ2-7; D is unresolved. Trimming left V 1 base short and J 2 bases short, with 12 bases between. Per germline, CDR1 SGHTA and CDR2 FQGNSA. CDR3 length: 15 residues. This CDR3 reads CASSLGASWAYEQYF. In nucleotides, the CDR3 is TGTGCCAGCAGCTTAGGTGCTAGTTGGGCCTACGAGCAGTACTTC.

This clone was observed a single time. The rearrangement links TRBV6-5 to TRBJ2-1, with D possibly matching TRBD1 (5 bases). Germline V gene sequence: CDR1 MNHEY, CDR2 SVGAGI. The V and J ends lost 7 bases and 6 bases respectively, with 19 bases between them. The CDR3 loop spans 15 amino acids. The CDR3 is CASTQAPDIRNEQFF. In DNA, the CDR3 is TGTGCCAGCACCCAAGCACCGGACATCCGCAATGAGCAGTTCTTC.

The CDR3 region has the DNA TGTGCCTGGAGTGCGTTAGCGGGAGTTGAGGATGAGCAGTTCTTC. Amino acids: CAWSALAGVEDEQFF. This chain joins TRBV30 and TRBJ2-1; 9 bases match TRBD2. With V trimmed by 1 base and J by 8 bases, 9 bases remained unmatched. This CDR3 is built from 15 residues. Per the germline V gene, CDR1 is GTSNPN and CDR2 is SVGIG (reference sequence).

This clone was detected once. The chain couples TRBV30 to TRBJ1-4; D not certain. CDR3 size: 11 residues. V was shortened by 4 bases and J by 4 bases, with 4 bases between the two germline ends. The germline CDR1 and CDR2 sequences are GTSNPN and SVGIG (reference sequence). CDR3: CAWNYNEKLFF. The CDR3 DNA reads as TGTGCCTGGAATTATAATGAAAAACTGTTTTTT.

This clone was seen only once. The rearrangement joins TRBV4-2 to TRBJ1-1; a weak D match, TRBD1 (6 bases). V was clipped by 4 bases and J by 6 bases, with 24 bases between them. The CDR3 runs 17 residues. CDR1 LGHNA and CDR2 YNFKEQ come from the germline V gene. The CDR3 coding sequence is TGTGCCAGCAGCCCTTACCCGCTAAACAGGGAAGGCGCTGAAGCTTTCTTT. Encoded protein: CASSPYPLNREGAEAFF.

The chain links TRBV6-5 to TRBJ2-3; perhaps TRBD2 as D (5 bases). CDR1 and CDR2 from the germline V gene are MNHEY and SVGAGI. The V end was cut by 4 bases, the J end by 6 bases, with 8 bases between. The CDR3 spans 12 residues. Here the CDR3 reads CASSSRGDTQYF. The CDR3 DNA follows: TGTGCCAGCAGTTCCCGAGGGGATACGCAGTATTTT.

CDR3 protein: CASSQESSWLAGGPGQETQYF. The CDR3 coding sequence is TGTGCCAGCAGCCAAGAGTCTTCGTGGCTAGCGGGAGGGCCGGGGCAAGAGACCCAGTACTTC. V is TRBV3-1 (or the pseudogene TRBV3-2) and J is TRBJ2-5; 12 bases line up with TRBD2. Germline V lookup: CDR1 LGHDT, CDR2 YNNKEL (reference sequence). The CDR3 is 21 residues long. Trimming took 0 bases from V and 2 from J; bases not matched to a gene: 16.